The entry below describes one T cell receptor beta chain. The data derive from a study of blood T cell repertoires in COVID-19. Looking at the study overall: T cells, B-cell-depleted T cells, or PBMCs supplied cDNA or gDNA.

Germline CDR1 and CDR2: SNHLY and FYNNEI. V was shortened by 6 bases and J by 4 bases, with 10 bases between the two germline ends. The CDR3 is made up of 14 amino acids. The authors' processing: Researchers report that nucleated cell counts were estimated from reference gene primer amplification. Libraries were prepared by immunoSEQ multiplex PCR; TCRdb keeps only in-frame clonotypes and omits some of them. V and J calls and clone size follow that table, whereas D and trimming were derived from the DNA. The table records about 110,000 clones, over 65% of them present only once. The genes are TRBV2 and TRBJ2-6, with D possibly TRBD2 on 6 matching bases. The material sequenced was peripheral blood. The clonotype was recovered from a woman in her 40s with acute or convalescent COVID-19. DNA for the CDR3: TGTGCCAGCAGCGGGGGAGCGGGGGCCAACGTCCTGACTTTC. Protein sequence: CASSGGAGANVLTF.